Listed here are 13 T cell receptor beta chains from one sample, sequenced in a study of pediatric ulcerative colitis. Clones were read by immunoSEQ multiplex PCR, and TCRdb kept only the in-frame ones, dropping some. The sample holds around 65,000 clones; around 80% are singletons and the top ten take under 6.5%. The sequenced sample was blood. These receptor sequences come from a boy between 10 and 17 years old with moderate ulcerative colitis.

The chain couples TRBV4-1 to TRBJ1-5; D unresolved. Trimming removed 1 base from V and 7 bases from J, with 5 bases in between. CDR1 and CDR2 (germline): MGHRA, YSYEKL. The CDR3 runs to 12 residues. The CDR3 reads CASSQGSQPQHF. As DNA, the CDR3 is TGCGCCAGCAGCCAAGGGTCCCAGCCCCAGCATTTT.

The genes are TRBV7-3 and TRBJ2-3, with 9 bases that match TRBD2. The CDR3 covers 16 residues. With 3 bases clipped from V and 3 bases from J, the junction kept 7 bases outside the gene matches. Germline CDR1 and CDR2: SGHTA and FQGTGA. DNA for the CDR3: TGTGCCAGCAGCTTCCATAGCGGGAGCCGGACAGATACGCAGTATTTT. It codes for CASSFHSGSRTDTQYF.

This chain joins TRBV2 and TRBJ2-3; TRBD2 matches 12 bases. Trimming cost V 5 bases and J 2 bases; bases outside gene matches: 5. CDR1 is SNHLY, CDR2 FYNNEI, per germline. This CDR3 has 16 residues. The CDR3 is CASSRTSGALTDTQYF. CDR3 nucleotide sequence: TGTGCCAGCAGTCGGACTAGCGGGGCCCTCACAGATACGCAGTATTTT.

This clone has only a few counts. The chain couples TRBV12-5 to TRBJ1-1; possibly TRBD1 for D (5 bases). The CDR3 covers 16 residues. CDR1 and CDR2 (germline): LGHNT, FRNRAP. V lost 0 bases to trimming and J lost 4 bases, with 15 bases between them. CDR3 region: CASGLVRRGGFTEAFF. In DNA form, the CDR3 reads TGTGCTAGTGGTTTGGTTCGTCGGGGCGGTTTCACTGAAGCTTTCTTT.

Note on this clone: The identical CDR3 is also encoded by other nucleotide sequences in the sample. The gene calls are TRBV7-9 and TRBJ2-1, with 8 positions matching TRBD2. The CDR3 has 15 amino acids. Germline V gene lookup returns CDR1 SEHNR and CDR2 FQNEAQ (reference sequence). The trim removed 2 bases at V and 0 bases at J, leaving 0 bases unmatched. The CDR3 nucleotides are TGTGCCAGCAGCTTAAGCGGGAGCTCCTACAATGAGCAGTTCTTC. This translates into CASSLSGSSYNEQFF. Full variable domain (missing parts from reference TRBV7-9 and TRBJ2-1): DTGVSQNPRHKITKRGQNVTFRCDPISEHNRLYWYRQTLGQGPEFLTYFQNEAQLEKSRLLSDRFSAERPKGSFSTLEIQRTEQGDSAMYLCASSLSGSSYNEQFFGPGTRLTVL.

The chain joins TRBV30 to TRBJ2-7, with D perhaps matching TRBD2 (6 bases). Germline CDR1 and CDR2: GTSNPN and SVGIG (reference sequence). Trimming took 0 bases from V and 6 from J, leaving 15 bases between them. The CDR3 runs to 14 residues. CDR3: CAWSVGAAGREQYF. CDR3 DNA: TGTGCCTGGAGTGTAGGCGCGGCGGGGCGCGAGCAGTACTTC.

Written as DNA, the CDR3 is TGCGCCAGCAGCCAGGCTAGAGACTACGAGCAGTACTTC. It specifies CASSQARDYEQYF. V is TRBV4-3 and J is TRBJ2-7; no clear D. The CDR3 loop spans 13 amino acids. Trimming stripped 3 bases from V and 3 bases from J, with 9 bases between. Germline V lookup: CDR1 LGHNA, CDR2 YSLEER.

In its sample, this clone was seen a few times. The chain has TRBV14 and TRBJ1-1; possible D gene TRBD1, 5 bases. Trimming shortened V by 1 base and J by 4 bases, and 13 bases separated the two germline ends. The CDR3 has 15 residues. CDR1 and CDR2 (germline): SGHDN, FVKESK. In nucleotides, the CDR3 is TGTGCCAGCAGCCAAGTACCGGGGCTCGGCACTGAAGCTTTCTTT. It is translated as CASSQVPGLGTEAFF. The full variable domain, rest sourced from reference TRBV14 and TRBJ1-1, is EAGVTQFPSHSVIEKGQTVTLRCDPISGHDNLYWYRRVMGKEIKFLLHFVKESKQDESGMPNNRFLAERTGGTYSTLKVQPAELEDSGVYFCASSQVPGLGTEAFFGQGTRLTVV.

This clone was observed a handful of times. The J gene is TRBJ1-4, the V gene TRBV27, with 9 positions matching TRBD1. The CDR3 sequence is 15 residues long. The V and J ends lost 4 bases and 6 bases, in that order; junction bases with no gene match: 6. The germline V gene encodes CDR1 MNHEY and CDR2 SMNVEV (reference sequence). CDR3 residues: CASSSLQGAYEKLFF. The CDR3 DNA follows: TGTGCCAGCAGTTCCCTACAGGGGGCATATGAAAAACTGTTTTTT.

The gene calls are TRBV19 and TRBJ1-3; 10 bases map to TRBD1. CDR1 and CDR2 from the germline V gene are LNHDA and SQIVND (reference sequence). The CDR3 length is 16 residues. Losses at the gene ends were 5 bases for V and 0 bases for J; bases not matched to a gene: 4. This CDR3 reads CASSVRQGASGNTIYF. DNA of the CDR3: TGTGCCAGTAGTGTCCGACAGGGGGCCTCTGGAAACACCATATATTTT.

The chain is built from TRBV10-2 and TRBJ2-3; D may be TRBD2 (5 bases). With 0 bases removed from V and 5 bases from J, the gap between germline ends came to 9 bases. The CDR3 loop spans 14 amino acids. Germline CDR1 reads WSHSY; CDR2 reads SAAADI. In DNA, the CDR3 is TGCGCCAGCAGTGAGTCGTACCGGGGAGATACGCAGTATTTT. Its translation: CASSESYRGDTQYF.

The chain has TRBV19 and TRBJ2-5, with 12 nucleotides matching TRBD2. J lost 5 bases, V lost 4 bases, and 5 bases had no gene match. CDR3 size: 15 residues. Per the germline V gene, CDR1 is LNHDA and CDR2 is SQIVND (reference sequence). CDR3 DNA sequence: TGTGCCAGTAGTACTAGCGGGAGGGCCAGGGAGACCCAGTACTTC. This sequence encodes CASSTSGRARETQYF.

This rearrangement joins TRBV13 to TRBJ2-1; 9 positions match TRBD2. Germline V gene data show CDR1 as PRHDT and CDR2 as FYEKMQ (reference sequence). The V gene end was trimmed by 2 bases and the J gene end by 5 bases; junction bases not matched to a gene: 7. This CDR3 has 16 amino acids. The CDR3 region has the DNA TGTGCCAGCAGCTTATCCCAGCGGGAGGCACACAATGAGCAGTTCTTC. It yields the protein CASSLSQREAHNEQFF.